Presented here are 6 T cell receptor beta chains from one specimen sequenced in a study of cytomegalovirus exposure and HLA in healthy donors. A multiplex PCR was run with 60 Vbeta primers and 13 Jbeta primers. TCRdb's copy holds only in-frame clones and misses some; the assay was immunoSEQ multiplex PCR. The repertoire consists of approximately 150,000 clones, with approximately 80% occurring once and the leading ten covering around 4.5%. Material for sequencing was PBMCs. The receptors stem from a woman in her thirties or forties in good health and CMV-seropositive.

The gene calls are TRBV6-1 and TRBJ1-3, with 7 bases fitting TRBD1. The length of the CDR3 is 17 residues. Germline trimming cut 4 bases from V and 0 bases from J; bases unmatched to any gene: 9. The germline V gene has CDR1 MNHNS and CDR2 SASEGT. Here the CDR3 reads CASSARQGSFSGNTIYF. DNA of the CDR3: TGTGCCAGCAGTGCTAGACAGGGATCCTTCTCTGGAAACACCATATATTTT.

The CDR3 region has the DNA TGTGCCAGCAGTTTAGACAGGGTTACGACTGAAGCTTTCTTT. This codes for CASSLDRVTTEAFF. The chain has TRBV27 and TRBJ1-1, with 7 positions matching TRBD1. The CDR3 has 14 amino acids. Germline lookup yields CDR1 MNHEY and CDR2 SMNVEV (reference sequence). V shed 2 bases and J 5 bases; nucleotides not matched to a gene: 5.

The CDR3 DNA sequence: TGTGCCTGGAGCGCTGGGACAGAGCAGTACTTC. This encodes CAWSAGTEQYF. This chain joins TRBV30 and TRBJ2-7; D is possibly TRBD1 (6 bases). The CDR3 is 11 residues long. Trimming stripped 3 bases from V and 7 bases from J, with 10 bases between. Per the germline V gene, CDR1 is GTSNPN and CDR2 is SVGIG (reference sequence).

The J gene is TRBJ1-5, the V gene TRBV29-1; 7 bases agree with TRBD1. Germline trimming cut 6 bases from V and 3 bases from J; bases unmatched to any gene: 5. Germline CDR1 and CDR2: SQVTM and ANQGSEA. This CDR3 is built from 13 residues. The CDR3 is CSVATGLNQPQHF. In DNA form, the CDR3 reads TGCAGCGTCGCGACAGGGCTCAATCAGCCCCAGCATTTT.

The V call is TRBV5-6, the J call TRBJ2-7; perhaps TRBD2 as D (7 bases). This CDR3 region has 13 residues. The V end was cut by 0 bases, the J end by 4 bases, with 8 bases between. Germline V gene sequence: CDR1 SGHDT, CDR2 YYEEEE. The chain's CDR3 is CASSLEGGYEQYF. The CDR3 DNA reads as TGTGCCAGCAGCTTGGAGGGGGGGTACGAGCAGTACTTC. The full variable domain, with the rest looked up from reference TRBV5-6 and TRBJ2-7, is DAGVTQSPTHLIKTRGQQVTLRCSPKSGHDTVSWYQQALGQGPQFIFQYYEEEERQRGNFPDRFSGHQFPNYSSELNVNALLLGDSALYLCASSLEGGYEQYFGPGTRLTVT.

This clone was observed a handful of times. The gene calls are TRBV6-4 and TRBJ2-3; no firm D call. From germline, CDR1 is MRHNA and CDR2 SNTAGT. V was shortened by 7 bases and J by 4 bases, with 27 bases between the two germline ends. The CDR3 totals 18 residues. This chain's CDR3 is CASNLLPPVVMEADTQYF. In nucleotides, the CDR3 is TGTGCCAGCAACTTACTACCGCCGGTAGTTATGGAAGCAGATACGCAGTATTTT.